The clone carrying this T cell receptor beta chain was detected a few times. Its target is unknown. This sample is drawn from a study of T cells in Graves' hyperthyroidism and ophthalmopathy. Study as a whole: Staff took peripheral blood when the initial diagnosis was made, before any treatment began.

Germline-derived CDR1 and CDR2 are SGHNT and YENEEA. This CDR3 has 16 residues. Trimming shortened V by 0 bases and J by 4 bases, and 13 bases separated the two germline ends. Stable hyperthyroidism: no ophthalmopathy progression over 18 months of follow-up. Study-wide results and caveats: Ophthalmopathy was separated from stable hyperthyroidism by a 13 V-J model.

Authors of the study amplified TCR beta CDR3 regions from RNA transcripts. The HTBI primer set drove a first-round RT-PCR of the TCR CDR3. MiXCR, applied by TCRdb to the multiplex PCR reads, yields one record per CDR3 protein. The sample holds over 650,000 distinct CDR3 sequences, less than 20% seen once. Sequenced input: blood. This sequence joins TRBV11-3 and TRBJ2-1; D might be TRBD1 (5 bases). The receptor comes from a young man with Graves' hyperthyroidism. The CDR3 DNA follows: TGTGCCAGCAGCTTAGACTTCCAGGGTCTGTACAATGAGCAGTTCTTC. This translates into CASSLDFQGLYNEQFF.